The T cell receptor beta chain under discussion was sequenced for a study of CD8+CD57+ T cells in acquired aplastic anemia. Study details: The sorted CD4+ and CD8+ cells yielded an average around 3 ug of DNA. Healthy donors had, on average, approximately 9.9 million reads for their CD4+ cells.

Trimming at V came to 4 bases and at J to 4 bases, leaving 3 bases not matched to a gene. There are 14 residues in the CDR3. CDR1 LGHDT and CDR2 YNNKEL come from the germline V gene (reference sequence). Worth noting for this clonotype: What it recognizes is unknown.

Whole-study findings and limits: It was found that more than 25 CD8+ CDR3 sequences were shared between patients and controls. CD8+ Simpson's diversity did not differ significantly between patients and controls.

Both TCR beta VDJ combination and CDR3 sequence profiling were carried out. Genomic DNA was the template for this profiling. Each CDR3 protein is one row after TCRdb ran MiXCR on the reads. This table has fewer than 200,000 distinct CDR3 sequences, approximately 40% appearing once. The sample consisted of sorted CD4+, CD8+, or CD8+CD57+ T cells (not recorded which) from PBMCs. The chain employs TRBV3-1 and TRBJ1-4, with TRBD1 identical over 7 bases. This receptor was obtained from a human donor in good health. This CDR3 reads CASSPGGNNEKLFF. The CDR3 DNA reads as TGTGCCAGCAGCCCAGGGGGGAATAATGAAAAACTGTTTTTT.